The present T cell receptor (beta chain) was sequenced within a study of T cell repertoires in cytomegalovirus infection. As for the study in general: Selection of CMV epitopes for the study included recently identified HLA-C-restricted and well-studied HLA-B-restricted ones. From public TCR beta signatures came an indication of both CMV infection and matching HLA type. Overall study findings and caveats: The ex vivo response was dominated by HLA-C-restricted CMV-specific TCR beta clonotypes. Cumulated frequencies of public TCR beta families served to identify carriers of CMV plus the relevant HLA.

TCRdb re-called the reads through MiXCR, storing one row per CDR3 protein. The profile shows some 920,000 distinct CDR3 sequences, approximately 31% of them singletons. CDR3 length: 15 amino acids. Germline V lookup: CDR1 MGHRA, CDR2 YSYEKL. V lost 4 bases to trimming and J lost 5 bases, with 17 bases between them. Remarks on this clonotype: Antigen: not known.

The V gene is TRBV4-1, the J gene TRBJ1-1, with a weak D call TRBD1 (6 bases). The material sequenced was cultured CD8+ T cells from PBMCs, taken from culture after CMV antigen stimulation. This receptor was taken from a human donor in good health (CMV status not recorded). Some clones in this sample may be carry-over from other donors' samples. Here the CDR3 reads CASSRPAQGETEAFF. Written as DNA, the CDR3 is TGCGCCAGCAGCCGCCCCGCACAGGGAGAGACTGAAGCTTTCTTT.